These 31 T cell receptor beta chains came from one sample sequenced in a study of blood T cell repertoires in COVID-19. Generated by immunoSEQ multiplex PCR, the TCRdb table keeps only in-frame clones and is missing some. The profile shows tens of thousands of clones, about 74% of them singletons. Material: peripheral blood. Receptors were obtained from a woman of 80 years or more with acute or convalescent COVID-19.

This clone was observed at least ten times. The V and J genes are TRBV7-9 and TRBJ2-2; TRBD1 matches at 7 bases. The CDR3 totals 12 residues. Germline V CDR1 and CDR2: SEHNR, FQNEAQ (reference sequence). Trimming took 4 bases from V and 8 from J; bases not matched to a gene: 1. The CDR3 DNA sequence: TGTGCCAGCAGCTGGACAGGAGGGGAGCTGTTTTTT. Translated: CASSWTGGELFF.

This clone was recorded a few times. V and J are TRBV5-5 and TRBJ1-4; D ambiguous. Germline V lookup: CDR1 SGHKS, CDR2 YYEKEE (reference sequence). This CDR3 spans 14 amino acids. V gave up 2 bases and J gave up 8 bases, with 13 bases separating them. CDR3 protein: CASSFPGVREKLFF. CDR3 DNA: TGTGCCAGCAGCTTTCCCGGGGTTAGGGAAAAACTGTTTTTT.

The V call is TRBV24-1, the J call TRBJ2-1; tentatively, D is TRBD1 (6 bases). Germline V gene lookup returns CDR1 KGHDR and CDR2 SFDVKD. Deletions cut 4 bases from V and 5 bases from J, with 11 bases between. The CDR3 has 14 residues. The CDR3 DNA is TGTGCCACCAGTGAGGCGAGACAGGACAATGAGCAGTTCTTC. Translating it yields CATSEARQDNEQFF.

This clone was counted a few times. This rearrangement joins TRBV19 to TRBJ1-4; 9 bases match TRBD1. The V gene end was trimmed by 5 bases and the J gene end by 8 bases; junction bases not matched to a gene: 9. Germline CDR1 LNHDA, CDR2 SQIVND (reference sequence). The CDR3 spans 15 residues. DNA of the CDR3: TGTGCCAGTAGTCCCCAGGGGACAGGGCGGGAAAAACTGTTTTTT. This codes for CASSPQGTGREKLFF.

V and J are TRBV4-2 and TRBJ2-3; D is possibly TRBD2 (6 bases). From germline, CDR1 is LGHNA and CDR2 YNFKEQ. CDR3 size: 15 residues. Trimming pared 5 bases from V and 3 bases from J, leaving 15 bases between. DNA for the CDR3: TGTGCCAGCAGCGGGCCGGGACTCAGAACAGATACGCAGTATTTT. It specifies CASSGPGLRTDTQYF.

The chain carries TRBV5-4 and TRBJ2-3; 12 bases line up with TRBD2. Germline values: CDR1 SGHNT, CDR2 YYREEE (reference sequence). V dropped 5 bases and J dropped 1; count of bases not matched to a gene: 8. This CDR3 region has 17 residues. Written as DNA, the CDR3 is TGTGCCAGCAGACTCTCTAGCGGGAGGGGGGGCACAGATACGCAGTATTTT. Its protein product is CASRLSSGRGGTDTQYF.

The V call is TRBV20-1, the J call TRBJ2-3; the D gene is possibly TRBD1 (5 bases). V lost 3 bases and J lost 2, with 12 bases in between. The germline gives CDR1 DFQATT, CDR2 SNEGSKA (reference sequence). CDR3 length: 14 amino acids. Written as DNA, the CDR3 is TGCAGTGCTAGTCGCAGGGCCACCACAGATACGCAGTATTTT. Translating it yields CSASRRATTDTQYF.

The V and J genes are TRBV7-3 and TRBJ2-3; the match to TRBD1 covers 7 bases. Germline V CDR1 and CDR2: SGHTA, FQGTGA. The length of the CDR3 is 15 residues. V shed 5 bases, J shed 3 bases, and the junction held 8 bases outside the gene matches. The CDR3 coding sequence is TGTGCCAGCAGCATCTTCGGGACAGATACAGATACGCAGTATTTT. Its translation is CASSIFGTDTDTQYF.

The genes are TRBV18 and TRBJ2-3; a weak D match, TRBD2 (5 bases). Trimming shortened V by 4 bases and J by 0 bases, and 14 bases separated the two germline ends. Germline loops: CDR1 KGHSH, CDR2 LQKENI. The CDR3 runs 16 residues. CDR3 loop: CASSLDSGTSTDTQYF. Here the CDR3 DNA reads TGTGCCAGCTCACTTGACTCGGGAACTAGCACAGATACGCAGTATTTT. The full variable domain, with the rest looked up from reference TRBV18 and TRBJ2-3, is NAGVMQNPRHLVRRRGQEARLRCSPMKGHSHVYWYRQLPEEGLKFMVYLQKENIIDESGMPKERFSAEFPKEGPSILRIQQVVRGDSAAYFCASSLDSGTSTDTQYFGPGTRLTVL.

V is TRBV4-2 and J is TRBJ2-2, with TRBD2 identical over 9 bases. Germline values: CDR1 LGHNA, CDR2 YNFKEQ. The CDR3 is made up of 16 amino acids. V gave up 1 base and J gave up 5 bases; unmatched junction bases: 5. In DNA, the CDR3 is TGTGCCAGCAGCCAAGCGTTAGCGGGAGTTACCGGGGAGCTGTTTTTT. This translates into CASSQALAGVTGELFF.

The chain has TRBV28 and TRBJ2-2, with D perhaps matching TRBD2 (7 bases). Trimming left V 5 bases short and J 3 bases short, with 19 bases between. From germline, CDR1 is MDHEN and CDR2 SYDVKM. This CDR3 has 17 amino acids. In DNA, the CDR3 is TGTGCCAGCAGTCCCCGGGGCAGGGGAGGGGACACCGGGGAGCTGTTTTTT. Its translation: CASSPRGRGGDTGELFF. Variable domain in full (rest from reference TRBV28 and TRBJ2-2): DVKVTQSSRYLVKRTGEKVFLECVQDMDHENMFWYRQDPGLGLRLIYFSYDVKMKEKGDIPEGYSVSREKKERFSLILESASTNQTSMYLCASSPRGRGGDTGELFFGEGSRLTVL.

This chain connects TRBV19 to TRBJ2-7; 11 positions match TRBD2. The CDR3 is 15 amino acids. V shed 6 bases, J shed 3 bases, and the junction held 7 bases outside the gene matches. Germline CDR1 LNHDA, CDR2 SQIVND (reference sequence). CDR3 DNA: TGTGCCAGTAGCACAAGGACTAGCGGGTACTACGAGCAGTACTTC. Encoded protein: CASSTRTSGYYEQYF.

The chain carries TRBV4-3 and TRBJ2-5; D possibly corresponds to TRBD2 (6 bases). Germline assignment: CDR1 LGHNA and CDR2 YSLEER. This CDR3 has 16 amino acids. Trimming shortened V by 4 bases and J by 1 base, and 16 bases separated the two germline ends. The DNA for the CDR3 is TGCGCCAGCAGCCGAGCATGGAGGGGACTCCAAGAGACCCAGTACTTC. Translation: CASSRAWRGLQETQYF.

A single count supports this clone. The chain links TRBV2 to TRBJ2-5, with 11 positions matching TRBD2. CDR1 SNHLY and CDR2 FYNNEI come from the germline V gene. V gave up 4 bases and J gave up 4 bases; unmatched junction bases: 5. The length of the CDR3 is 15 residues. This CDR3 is CASSGQLAGGETQYF. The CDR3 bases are TGTGCCAGCAGTGGTCAGCTAGCGGGAGGAGAGACCCAGTACTTC.

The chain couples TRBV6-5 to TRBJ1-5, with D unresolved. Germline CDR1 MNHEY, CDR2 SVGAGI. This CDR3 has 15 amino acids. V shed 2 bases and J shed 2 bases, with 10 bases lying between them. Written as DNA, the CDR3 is TGTGCCAGCAGTTACGACGCCGGGGGCAATCAGCCCCAGCATTTT. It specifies CASSYDAGGNQPQHF.

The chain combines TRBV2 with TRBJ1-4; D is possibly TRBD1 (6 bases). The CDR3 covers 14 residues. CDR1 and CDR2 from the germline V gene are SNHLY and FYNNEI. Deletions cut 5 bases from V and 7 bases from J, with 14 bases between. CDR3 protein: CASSPQGMREKLFF. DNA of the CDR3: TGTGCCAGCAGTCCACAGGGAATGCGTGAAAAACTGTTTTTT.

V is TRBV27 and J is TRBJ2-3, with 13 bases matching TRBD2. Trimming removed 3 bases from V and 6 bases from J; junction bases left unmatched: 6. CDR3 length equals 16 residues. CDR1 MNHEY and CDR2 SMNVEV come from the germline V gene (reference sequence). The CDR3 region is CASSFRLAGGWDTQYF. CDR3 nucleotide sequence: TGTGCCAGCAGTTTCCGACTAGCGGGGGGTTGGGATACGCAGTATTTT.

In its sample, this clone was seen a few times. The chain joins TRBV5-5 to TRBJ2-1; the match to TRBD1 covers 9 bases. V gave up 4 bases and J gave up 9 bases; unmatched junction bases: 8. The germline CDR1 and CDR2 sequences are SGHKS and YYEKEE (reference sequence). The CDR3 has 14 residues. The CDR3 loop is CASSREQGAGEQFF. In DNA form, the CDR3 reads TGTGCCAGCAGCCGCGAACAGGGGGCGGGTGAGCAGTTCTTC.

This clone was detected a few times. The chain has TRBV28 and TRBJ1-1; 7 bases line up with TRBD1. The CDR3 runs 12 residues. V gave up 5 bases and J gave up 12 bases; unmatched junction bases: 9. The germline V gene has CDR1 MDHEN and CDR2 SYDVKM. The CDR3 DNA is TGTGCCAGCAGTCCGGAGTGGACAGGTACTTTCTTT. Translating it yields CASSPEWTGTFF.

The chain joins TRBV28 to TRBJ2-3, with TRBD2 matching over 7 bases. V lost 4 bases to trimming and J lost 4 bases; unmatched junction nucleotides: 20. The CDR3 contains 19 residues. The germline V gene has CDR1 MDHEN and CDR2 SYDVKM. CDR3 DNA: TGTGCCAGCAGTTCCCGACTAGGACGGGAGGAAGGAGACCCAGATACGCAGTATTTT. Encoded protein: CASSSRLGREEGDPDTQYF.

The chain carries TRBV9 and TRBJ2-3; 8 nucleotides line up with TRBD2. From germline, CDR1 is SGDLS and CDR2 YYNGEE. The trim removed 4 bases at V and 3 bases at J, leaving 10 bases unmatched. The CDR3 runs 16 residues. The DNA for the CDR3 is TGTGCCAGCAGCCCAACGGGGGGGCAGGGAACAGATACGCAGTATTTT. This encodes CASSPTGGQGTDTQYF.

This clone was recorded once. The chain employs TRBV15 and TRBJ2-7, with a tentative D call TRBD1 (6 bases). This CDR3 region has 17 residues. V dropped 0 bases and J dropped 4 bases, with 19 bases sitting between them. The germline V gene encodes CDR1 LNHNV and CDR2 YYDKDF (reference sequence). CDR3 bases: TGTGCCACCAGCAGAGATCAAGGGTGGGACATTATTTACGAGCAGTACTTC. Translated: CATSRDQGWDIIYEQYF.

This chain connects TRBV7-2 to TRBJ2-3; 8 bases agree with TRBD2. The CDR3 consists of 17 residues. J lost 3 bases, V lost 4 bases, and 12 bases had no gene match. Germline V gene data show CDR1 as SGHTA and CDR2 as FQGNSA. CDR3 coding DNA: TGTGCCAGCAGCTCCGCAGGGGCGGGAGGTATAACAGATACGCAGTATTTT. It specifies CASSSAGAGGITDTQYF.

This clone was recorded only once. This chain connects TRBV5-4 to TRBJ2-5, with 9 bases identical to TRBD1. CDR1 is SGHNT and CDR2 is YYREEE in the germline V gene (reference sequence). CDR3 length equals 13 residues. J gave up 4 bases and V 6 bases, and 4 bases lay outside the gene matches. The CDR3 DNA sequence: TGTGCCAGCACCCCGGACAGGGGAGAGACCCAGTACTTC. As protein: CASTPDRGETQYF. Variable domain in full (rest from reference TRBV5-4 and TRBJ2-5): ETGVTQSPTHLIKTRGQQVTLRCSSQSGHNTVSWYQQALGQGPQFIFQYYREEENGRGNFPPRFSGLQFPNYSSELNVNALELDDSALYLCASTPDRGETQYFGPGTRLLVL.

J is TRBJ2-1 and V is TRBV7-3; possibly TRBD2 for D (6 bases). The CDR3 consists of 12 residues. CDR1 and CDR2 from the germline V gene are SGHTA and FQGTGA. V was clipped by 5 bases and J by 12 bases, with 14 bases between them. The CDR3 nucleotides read TGTGCCAGCAGCCGTAGCGGAGGAGGGCAGTTCTTC. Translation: CASSRSGGGQFF.

DNA of the CDR3: TGTGCCAGCACCCGCCAAGAGACCCAGTACTTC. Protein: CASTRQETQYF. The rearrangement uses TRBV27 and TRBJ2-5; the D is unclear. Germline V gives CDR1 MNHEY, CDR2 SMNVEV (reference sequence). The CDR3 runs to 11 residues. V shed 7 bases and J shed 1 base, with 4 bases lying between them.

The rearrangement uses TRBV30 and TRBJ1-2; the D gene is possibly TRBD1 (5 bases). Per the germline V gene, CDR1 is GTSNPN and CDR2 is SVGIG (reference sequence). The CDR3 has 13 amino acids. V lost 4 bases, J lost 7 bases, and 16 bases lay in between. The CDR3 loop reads CAWNMNGGLGYTF. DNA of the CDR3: TGTGCCTGGAATATGAACGGGGGACTTGGCTACACCTTC.

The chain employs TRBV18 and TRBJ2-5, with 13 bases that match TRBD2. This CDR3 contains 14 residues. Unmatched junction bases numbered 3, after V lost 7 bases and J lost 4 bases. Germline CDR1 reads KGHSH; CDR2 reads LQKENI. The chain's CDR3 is CASYRTSGGETQYF. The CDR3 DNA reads TGTGCCAGCTACAGGACTAGCGGGGGAGAGACCCAGTACTTC.

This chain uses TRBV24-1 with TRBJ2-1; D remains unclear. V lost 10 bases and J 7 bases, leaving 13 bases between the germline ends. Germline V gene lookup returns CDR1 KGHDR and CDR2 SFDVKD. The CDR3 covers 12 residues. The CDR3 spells CATQAGSNEQFF. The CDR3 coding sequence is TGTGCCACTCAGGCTGGATCGAATGAGCAGTTCTTC.

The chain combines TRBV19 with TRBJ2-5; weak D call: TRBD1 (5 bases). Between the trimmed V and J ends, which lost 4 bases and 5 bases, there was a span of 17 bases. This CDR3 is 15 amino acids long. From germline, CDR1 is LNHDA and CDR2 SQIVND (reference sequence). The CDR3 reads CASSTSAGLRETQYF. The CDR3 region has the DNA TGTGCCAGTAGTACGTCGGCAGGGCTTCGGGAGACCCAGTACTTC. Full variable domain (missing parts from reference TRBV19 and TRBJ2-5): DGGITQSPKYLFRKEGQNVTLSCEQNLNHDAMYWYRQDPGQGLRLIYYSQIVNDFQKGDIAEGYSVSREKKESFPLTVTSAQKNPTAFYLCASSTSAGLRETQYFGPGTRLLVL.

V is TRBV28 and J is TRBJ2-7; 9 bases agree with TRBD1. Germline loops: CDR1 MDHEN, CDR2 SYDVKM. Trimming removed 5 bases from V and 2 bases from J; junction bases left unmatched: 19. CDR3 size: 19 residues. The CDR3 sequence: CASSPYVFYGDRDPYEQYF. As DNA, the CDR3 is TGTGCCAGCAGTCCCTATGTTTTCTATGGGGACAGGGACCCCTACGAGCAGTACTTC. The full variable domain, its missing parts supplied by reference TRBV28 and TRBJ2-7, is DVKVTQSSRYLVKRTGEKVFLECVQDMDHENMFWYRQDPGLGLRLIYFSYDVKMKEKGDIPEGYSVSREKKERFSLILESASTNQTSMYLCASSPYVFYGDRDPYEQYFGPGTRLTVT.